This T cell receptor beta chain was found in a study of cytomegalovirus exposure and HLA in healthy donors. Data came from immunoSEQ multiplex PCR; TCRdb stores just in-frame clones and leaves some out. The table has about 350,000 clones, 87% seen once. Notes on the study in general: Rare TCR sequences predominated, though certain public TCRs were found in many donors. The tendency of first-cohort TCR clusters to co-occur in the 120 validation repertoires was identified by a subsequent analysis.

The CDR3 totals 17 residues. Looked up from germline, CDR1 is SEHNR and CDR2 is FQNEAQ (reference sequence). Trimming cost V 5 bases and J 5 bases, with 22 bases left between them. Concerning this clone: Antigen: not known.

The sequence was collected from a woman in her 30s in good health and CMV-seropositive. The chain links TRBV7-9 to TRBJ2-1; maybe TRBD1 (5 bases). The sample taken for sequencing was PBMCs. This CDR3 reads CASSLGPDKVGHNEQFF. CDR3 nucleotide sequence: TGTGCCAGCAGCCTCGGGCCGGACAAAGTGGGTCACAATGAGCAGTTCTTC.